One and the same sample provided the 25 T cell receptor beta chains below, sequenced in a study of cytomegalovirus exposure and HLA in healthy donors. The PCR ran on 60 Vbeta and 13 Jbeta primers. TCRdb's copy holds only in-frame clones and misses some; the assay was immunoSEQ multiplex PCR. The repertoire holds some 120,000 clones, with 70% to 80% as singletons. Sequencing was performed on PBMCs. The origin of the receptors is a man aged 25-45 years in good health and CMV-seropositive.

By share, this clone ranks as medium-sized (0.01 to 0.1%). The chain recombines TRBV5-4 with TRBJ1-3; no definite D call. Germline CDR1 and CDR2: SGHNT and YYREEE (reference sequence). V was clipped by 2 bases and J by 3 bases, with 9 bases between them. This CDR3 is 14 amino acids long. The CDR3 DNA is TGTGCCAGCAGCTTATCCAGTGATGGAAACACCATATATTTT. It yields the protein CASSLSSDGNTIYF.

This chain uses TRBV6-1 with TRBJ2-3; TRBD2 agrees at 7 bases. CDR1 MNHNS and CDR2 SASEGT come from the germline V gene. V was pared by 2 bases and J by 5 bases, with 7 bases of the junction left unmatched. This CDR3 is 15 amino acids long. The DNA for the CDR3 is TGTGCCAGCAGTGAAAGCTACGCGGGGGTAGATACGCAGTATTTT. Protein sequence: CASSESYAGVDTQYF.

V usage is TRBV30 and J usage is TRBJ2-5; TRBD1 agrees at 7 bases. V was clipped by 1 base and J by 6 bases; unmatched bases: 17. Germline V gene lookup returns CDR1 GTSNPN and CDR2 SVGIG (reference sequence). The CDR3 has 17 amino acids. The CDR3 loop reads CAWSGTGLHRVAQTQYF. CDR3 DNA: TGTGCCTGGAGTGGGACAGGCCTTCACCGGGTCGCTCAGACCCAGTACTTC.

The gene calls are TRBV10-3 and TRBJ1-4; D is uncertain. The V and J ends lost 5 bases and 1 base respectively, with 8 bases between them. The CDR3 consists of 14 residues. The germline gives CDR1 ENHRY, CDR2 SYGVKD. The CDR3 protein is CAISPGETNEKLFF. DNA for the CDR3: TGTGCCATCAGTCCCGGTGAAACTAATGAAAAACTGTTTTTT.

The genes are TRBV7-2 and TRBJ2-3; TRBD2 is a possible D gene (5 bases). Per the germline V gene, CDR1 is SGHTA and CDR2 is FQGNSA. The CDR3 is made up of 16 amino acids. With 5 bases removed from V and 4 bases from J, the gap between germline ends came to 19 bases. CDR3 sequence: CASSPKGSLVADTQYF. DNA of the CDR3: TGTGCCAGCAGCCCGAAAGGGAGTTTAGTTGCAGATACGCAGTATTTT.

The chain recombines TRBV7-2 with TRBJ2-5, with D possibly being TRBD2 (5 bases). In germline, CDR1 is SGHTA, CDR2 FQGNSA. This CDR3 comprises 17 residues. V was cut by 2 bases and J by 1 base, with 17 bases left in between. The CDR3 is CASSLIGLLRAQETQYF. The CDR3 DNA reads as TGTGCCAGCAGCTTAATCGGTCTTTTGAGGGCCCAAGAGACCCAGTACTTC.

The genes are TRBV5-5 and TRBJ1-6; 9 bases are a match to TRBD1. Germline CDR1 reads SGHKS; CDR2 reads YYEKEE (reference sequence). V gave up 4 bases and J gave up 6 bases; unmatched junction bases: 8. The CDR3 runs 16 residues. The CDR3 region has the DNA TGTGCCAGCAGCGGCGGGACAGGGTTTGGTAATTCACCCCTCCACTTT. Translating gives CASSGGTGFGNSPLHF.

The CDR3 bases are TGTGCCAGAGCCTGCGAGGGTGGAAACACCATATATTTT. Translated, it gives CARACEGGNTIYF. The rearrangement joins TRBV5-3 to TRBJ1-3; D remains unclear. TRBV5-3 is labeled an ORF, and its function is uncertain. V gave up 7 bases and J gave up 3 bases, with 11 bases separating them. This CDR3 has 13 residues.

Of note for this clone: At one of its ends the junction is not consistent with the germline gene, which may arise from a read error. V and J are TRBV7-7 and TRBJ1-1; 8 bases fit TRBD1. The CDR3 runs to 19 residues. CDR1 is SSHAT, CDR2 FNYEAQ, per germline (reference sequence). Here the CDR3 reads CASSFVRGQEPCMNTEAFF. The CDR3 region has the DNA TGTGCTAGCAGCTTCGTACGGGGACAGGAGCCCTGCATGAACACTGAAGCTTTCTTT.

The genes are TRBV15 and TRBJ2-2; D not certain. Germline values: CDR1 LNHNV, CDR2 YYDKDF (reference sequence). Trimming removed 4 bases at V and 4 bases at J, with 4 bases between. The CDR3 totals 12 residues. CDR3 in DNA: TGTGCCACCAGCATACTCACCGGGGAGCTGTTTTTT. Its protein is CATSILTGELFF.

This chain uses TRBV7-2 with TRBJ2-7; D is perhaps TRBD1 (6 bases). Germline V lookup: CDR1 SGHTA, CDR2 FQGNSA. V lost 5 bases, J lost 1 base, and 21 bases lay in between. The CDR3 runs to 17 residues. CDR3 sequence: CASSAPLSGQLSYEQYF. Here the CDR3 DNA reads TGTGCCAGCAGCGCCCCACTTTCAGGACAGTTATCCTACGAGCAGTACTTC.

The chain couples TRBV28 to TRBJ2-1; 7 nucleotides agree with TRBD2. The CDR3 loop spans 16 amino acids. CDR1 MDHEN and CDR2 SYDVKM come from the germline V gene. J gave up 1 base and V 3 bases, and 6 bases lay outside the gene matches. The CDR3 DNA follows: TGTGCCAGCAGTTTTTTCGGCGGGAGTTCCTACAATGAGCAGTTCTTC. This sequence encodes CASSFFGGSSYNEQFF.

The genes are TRBV6-6 and TRBJ1-4; TRBD1 agrees at 7 bases. Germline V CDR1 and CDR2: MNHNY, SVGAGI (reference sequence). Germline trimming cut 2 bases from V and 7 bases from J; bases unmatched to any gene: 10. The CDR3 spans 16 residues. CDR3: CASSYIVGPGGEKLFF. CDR3 DNA sequence: TGTGCCAGCAGTTACATCGTTGGGCCAGGGGGTGAAAAACTGTTTTTT.

This chain links TRBV5-5 with TRBJ1-5, with 8 bases that match TRBD1. CDR1 is SGHKS, CDR2 YYEKEE, per germline (reference sequence). V trimming: 2 bases; J trimming: 0 bases; junction bases outside the gene matches: 7. The CDR3 sequence is 17 residues long. The CDR3 DNA reads TGTGCCAGCAGCTTCGGGACAGGAGACTATAGCAATCAGCCCCAGCATTTT. Its protein product is CASSFGTGDYSNQPQHF.

The genes are TRBV12-5 and TRBJ1-1; 7 nucleotides match TRBD1. This CDR3 spans 12 amino acids. The V and J ends lost 11 bases and 5 bases, in that order; junction bases with no gene match: 8. Germline CDR1 and CDR2: LGHNT and FRNRAP. CDR3 amino acids: CAGSSGGTEAFF. The CDR3 DNA is TGTGCTGGCTCGTCAGGGGGGACTGAAGCTTTCTTT. Using reference TRBV12-5 and TRBJ1-1 for the parts outside the CDR3, the full variable domain is DARVTQTPRHKVTEMGQEVTMRCQPILGHNTVFWYRQTMMQGLELLAYFRNRAPLDDSGMPKDRFSAEMPDATLATLKIQPSEPRDSAVYFCAGSSGGTEAFFGQGTRLTVV.

This clone was recorded a few times. CDR3 bases: TGCGCCAGCAGCCAACCCGTTAGGAGGGGAGCAAAACTGTTTTTT. Translated: CASSQPVRRGAKLFF. The V call is TRBV4-3, the J call TRBJ1-4; perhaps TRBD1 as D (5 bases). The V end lost 2 bases, the J end lost 10 bases, and 17 bases lay between the germline ends. This CDR3 comprises 15 residues. Germline assignment: CDR1 LGHNA and CDR2 YSLEER.

The V call is TRBV15, the J call TRBJ1-5, with D perhaps TRBD1 (6 bases). CDR3 length: 15 amino acids. CDR1 LNHNV and CDR2 YYDKDF come from the germline V gene (reference sequence). Between the trimmed V and J ends, which lost 3 bases and 3 bases, there was a span of 12 bases. The CDR3 DNA follows: TGTGCCACCAGCAGGGGAGGGGGGTACAATCAGCCCCAGCATTTT. Residues: CATSRGGGYNQPQHF. Using reference TRBV15 and TRBJ1-5 for the parts outside the CDR3, the full variable domain is DAMVIQNPRYQVTQFGKPVTLSCSQTLNHNVMYWYQQKSSQAPKLLFHYYDKDFNNEADTPDNFQSRRPNTSFCFLDIRSPGLGDTAMYLCATSRGGGYNQPQHFGDGTRLSIL.

This clone was found once. This rearrangement joins TRBV19 to TRBJ1-4, with TRBD1 as a possible D gene (5 bases). Trimming took off 2 bases at V and 5 bases at J, with 15 bases between the two ends. Germline CDR1 reads LNHDA; CDR2 reads SQIVND (reference sequence). The CDR3 length is 16 residues. The CDR3 loop reads CASSISWWEGNEKLFF. For the CDR3, the DNA is TGTGCCAGTAGTATATCCTGGTGGGAGGGGAATGAAAAACTGTTTTTT.

This chain joins TRBV13 and TRBJ1-6, with no clear D. CDR3 length: 15 amino acids. From germline, CDR1 is PRHDT and CDR2 FYEKMQ (reference sequence). Deletions cut 5 bases from V and 0 bases from J, with 8 bases between. CDR3 residues: CASSLESSYNSPLHF. Written as DNA, the CDR3 is TGTGCCAGCAGCCTCGAGAGCTCCTATAATTCACCCCTCCACTTT.

The chain joins TRBV5-1 to TRBJ2-1; the match to TRBD2 covers 7 bases. V dropped 3 bases and J dropped 3; count of bases not matched to a gene: 9. CDR1 is SGHRS, CDR2 YFSETQ, per germline. This CDR3 has 16 amino acids. CDR3 sequence: CASSSTGTTHYNEQFF. The CDR3 DNA reads TGCGCCAGCAGCTCAACCGGGACTACCCACTACAATGAGCAGTTCTTC.

This clone was seen more than once but under ten times. The genes are TRBV7-6 and TRBJ1-1; D remains unclear. The CDR3 is 15 residues long. In germline, CDR1 is SGHVS, CDR2 FNYEAQ. The ends were cut back, 1 base at V and 4 bases at J, with 13 bases in the middle. The chain's CDR3 is CASSLEGRLGTEAFF. CDR3 bases: TGTGCCAGCAGCTTAGAAGGCAGGTTGGGCACTGAAGCTTTCTTT.

This clone has a single count. The rearrangement joins TRBV7-2 to TRBJ2-7, with 9 bases aligning to TRBD1. With 3 bases clipped from V and 2 bases from J, the junction kept 2 bases outside the gene matches. The CDR3 is 14 residues long. CDR1 and CDR2 (germline): SGHTA, FQGNSA. The DNA of the CDR3 is TGTGCCAGCAGCTTGGGACAGGGAACCTACGAGCAGTACTTC. Its translation: CASSLGQGTYEQYF.

This clone was recorded only once. This chain joins TRBV4-3 and TRBJ2-3, with D possibly matching TRBD1 (5 bases). The V gene's germline CDR1 is LGHNA and CDR2 YSLEER. This CDR3 spans 16 amino acids. Trimming removed 5 bases from V and 1 base from J, with 16 bases in between. As DNA, the CDR3 is TGCGCCAGCAGCTCCCCGGTGACAGCCCGCACAGATACGCAGTATTTT. This translates into CASSSPVTARTDTQYF.

The chain recombines TRBV7-9 with TRBJ1-1; D unclear. The germline V and J ends were trimmed by 2 bases and 5 bases, with 15 bases remaining between them. Germline CDR1 SEHNR, CDR2 FQNEAQ (reference sequence). This CDR3 contains 15 residues. CDR3 protein: CASSLFGPGGTEAFF. For the CDR3, the DNA is TGTGCCAGCAGCTTATTCGGGCCAGGAGGGACTGAAGCTTTCTTT.

The V call is TRBV28, the J call TRBJ2-2; D is unclear. CDR1 and CDR2 (germline): MDHEN, SYDVKM. V was pared by 2 bases and J by 1 base, with 2 bases between. The CDR3 runs to 13 residues. For the CDR3, the DNA is TGTGCCAGCAGTTTACAGAACACCGGGGAGCTGTTTTTT. This sequence encodes CASSLQNTGELFF.